This TCR beta chain was found in a study of T cells in Graves' hyperthyroidism and ophthalmopathy (dated by TCRdb to 2018 to 2020). With regard to the full study: Peripheral blood was sampled at the time of initial diagnosis, prior to any treatment. For training and testing, the 100 or so patients in the discovery cohort were randomly divided in a 7:3 ratio. Prospective prediction of ophthalmopathy was tested in an independent validation cohort consisting of under 20 hyperthyroidism patients and around 16 patients who later progressed to ophthalmopathy. Thyroid tissue and blood T-cell repertoires from six Graves' hyperthyroidism patients were also compared in the study. After sampling, hyperthyroidism patients received methimazole starting at 30 mg daily, and ophthalmopathy patients received high-dose intravenous methylprednisolone. TCR V-J signatures able to tell the groups apart were searched for in a discovery cohort of 90 to 100 patients, of whom 43 had Graves' ophthalmopathy and 55 to 65 had stable Graves' hyperthyroidism. The paper reports TCR Vbeta CDR3 sequencing of roughly 140 peripheral blood samples: approximately 41 ophthalmopathy, roughly 74 hyperthyroidism and around 17 progressor patients.

Graves' hyperthyroidism was defined as stable when no progression to ophthalmopathy occurred over 18 months of follow-up. Hyperthyroidism patients were newly diagnosed, had a disease duration of under 2 months, and were aged 18 to 65 years. The study excluded patients with uncontrolled infections, other autoimmune diseases, pregnancy or lactation. Diagnoses were established on the basis of clinical symptoms, serum thyroxine and TRAb, thyroid ultrasound, and orbital computed tomography. PBMCs were separated from roughly 10 ml of fresh peripheral blood using Ficoll-Paque density gradient centrifugation. Total RNA was extracted using Trizol reagent, and RNA quality was assessed on an Agilent 2100 Bioanalyzer. Trimming accounts for 1 base at V and 2 bases at J, while the number of junction bases matched to no gene is 6. The CDR3 goes from the cysteine to the phenylalanine over 16 residues. The CDR3 DNA has 48 bases and is translated from base 1. The germline V gene (reference sequence) yields SEHNR for CDR1 and FQNEAQ for CDR2.

Broader findings and caveats from the paper: Most expanded thyroid clonotypes (frequency above 0.001) were also detected in blood, a finding suggesting that blood repertoires may reflect thyroid immune responses. In validation, the model predicted progression to ophthalmopathy with approximately 70% sensitivity and 72.22% specificity, a median of 6.5 months before onset. In cross-validation, a model built on a 13 V-J signature told ophthalmopathy apart from stable hyperthyroidism with about 90% sensitivity and about 81% specificity, and in testing the same model reached 80%/75%. Sample size was not statistically predetermined, and blinding of investigators to group allocation was not performed.

For this clonotype: There is no known antigen for this receptor. No base quality values were provided; no much bigger clone lies one nucleotide off.

The TCR beta CDR3 regions were amplified from the RNA transcripts. The TCR CDR3 was subjected to a first round of RT-PCR using the HTBI primer set and the Qiagen OneStep RT-PCR kit. The libraries were constructed in a second round of multiplex PCR and then size-selected and purified. Paired-end sequencing of the libraries was performed with 100 bp reads on an Illumina HiSeq2000. On the authors' methods: SOAPnuke was used to process the raw data, removing reads that contained adapters or uncalled bases, had a mean Phred below 15, or lacked an exact match to the constant primer or identifier. COPE v1.2.5 was used to merge high-quality paired reads, and clonotypes were defined as unique nucleotide sequences. MiTCR v1.1 was used to align clonotypes to the IMGT TRBV, TRBD and TRBJ reference segments. The analysis was restricted to V-J combinations with a frequency above 0.0001, which together covered 99.2% of the repertoires. A TCS score was defined as the ratio of F50 (clonal expansion) to E x V (chaos), with BLOSUM62-based TCRdist applied between CDR3 peptides within each V-J. Welch's t-statistics and random forest reduced 500 to 550 V-J features to 10 to 15, which were used in a naive Bayes classifier (R e1071). Using fastp trimming at Q25 and MiXCR clonotype assembly, TCRdb reanalyzed the public sequencing data and kept in-frame beta chains. Identical CDR3 protein sequences are pooled into one entry, listed with their most common genes and DNA. The V and J calls and clone size come from TCRdb's table, not from the authors' own analysis. This sample gives hundreds of thousands of distinct CDR3 sequences in total; more than 15% of them show up just once. The top ten constitute roughly 15% of the sample.

Sequencing was carried out using blood. This TCR derives from a woman between 18 and 29 years old with Graves' hyperthyroidism. Rearrangement joined TRBV7-9 to TRBJ2-7; 9 junctional bases match TRBD1. The CDR3 reads CASSLVGRQGAYEQYF. The DNA sequence is given as TGTGCCAGCAGCTTAGTTGGGAGACAGGGGGCCTACGAGCAGTACTTC.